This passage covers 29 T cell receptor beta chains from one sample sequenced in a study of cytotoxic CD8 clonotypes in ibrutinib-treated CLL. Clones were read by immunoSEQ multiplex PCR, and TCRdb kept only the in-frame ones, dropping some. The table has about 160,000 clones, more than 75% seen once. Sequencing was performed on PBMCs, taken after 12 months of ibrutinib treatment. These receptors all come from a human donor with chronic lymphocytic leukemia.

The rearrangement joins TRBV2 to TRBJ1-1, with no clear D. The germline gives CDR1 SNHLY, CDR2 FYNNEI. The V and J ends lost 6 bases and 0 bases respectively, with 8 bases between them. The CDR3 length is 13 residues. CDR3 amino acids: CASRKEMNTEAFF. CDR3 in DNA: TGTGCCAGCAGGAAGGAGATGAACACTGAAGCTTTCTTT.

This clone was observed a single time. The chain joins TRBV28 to TRBJ2-7; TRBD2 is a possible D gene (6 bases). The length of the CDR3 is 15 residues. Germline V gives CDR1 MDHEN, CDR2 SYDVKM. The V end lost 1 base, the J end lost 0 bases, and 10 bases lay between the germline ends. The CDR3: CASSLSGVLSYEQYF. The CDR3 DNA sequence: TGTGCCAGCAGTTTATCGGGGGTGCTCTCCTACGAGCAGTACTTC.

This chain uses TRBV27 with TRBJ1-5; tentatively, D is TRBD1 (5 bases). CDR3 size: 14 residues. In germline, CDR1 is MNHEY, CDR2 SMNVEV (reference sequence). V lost 4 bases and J 3 bases, leaving 10 bases between the germline ends. The CDR3 loop reads CASSSRGTNQPQHF. For the CDR3, the DNA is TGTGCCAGCAGTTCCAGAGGGACCAATCAGCCCCAGCATTTT.

The CDR3 DNA reads TGTGCCAGCACACGTTACCCCTACGAGCAGTACTTC. Translating gives CASTRYPYEQYF. The rearrangement links TRBV27 to TRBJ2-7; D is undetermined. CDR3 length equals 12 residues. V lost 7 bases, J lost 2 bases, and 9 bases lay in between. Germline V gene sequence: CDR1 MNHEY, CDR2 SMNVEV (reference sequence).

The rearrangement uses TRBV4-2 and TRBJ2-5; 8 bases align to TRBD1. Unmatched junction bases numbered 5, after V lost 0 bases and J lost 5 bases. This CDR3 has 15 residues. Germline CDR1 and CDR2: LGHNA and YNFKEQ. The CDR3 DNA follows: TGTGCCAGCAGCCAAGACAGGGGGCGGTTGGAGACCCAGTACTTC. The encoded protein is CASSQDRGRLETQYF.

The chain uses TRBV29-1 and TRBJ2-3, with 9 bases that match TRBD2. Germline CDR1 SQVTM, CDR2 ANQGSEA. This CDR3 has 14 amino acids. V lost 3 bases and J lost 4; bases outside the gene matches: 5. CDR3 DNA sequence: TGCAGCGTTGAGGGAGCGGGGGGTGCAGATACGCAGTATTTT. Its translation is CSVEGAGGADTQYF.

The table lists this clone with a count of one. V and J are TRBV28 and TRBJ2-2, with TRBD2 matching 10 bases. There are 14 residues in the CDR3. The junction had 1 base not matched to a gene; V was cut back by 3 bases and J by 6 bases. Germline V lookup: CDR1 MDHEN, CDR2 SYDVKM. The CDR3 spells CASSFSGGAGELFF. For the CDR3, the DNA is TGTGCCAGCAGTTTCAGCGGGGGGGCCGGGGAGCTGTTTTTT.

V usage is TRBV5-5 and J usage is TRBJ2-1; TRBD1 might be the D (5 bases). Looked up from germline, CDR1 is SGHKS and CDR2 is YYEKEE (reference sequence). The V gene lost 6 bases and the J gene lost 4 bases, with 8 bases spanning the gap. The CDR3 consists of 12 residues. The CDR3 DNA follows: TGTGCCAGCACAGGACAATACAATGAGCAGTTCTTC. It specifies CASTGQYNEQFF. Filled out from reference TRBV5-5 and TRBJ2-1, the complete variable domain reads DAGVTQSPTHLIKTRGQQVTLRCSPISGHKSVSWYQQVLGQGPQFIFQYYEKEERGRGNFPDRFSARQFPNYSSELNVNALLLGDSALYLCASTGQYNEQFFGPGTRLTVL.

This chain joins TRBV7-8 and TRBJ2-2; 11 nucleotides match TRBD2. This CDR3 spans 16 amino acids. Looked up from germline, CDR1 is SGHVS and CDR2 is FQNEAQ. The trim removed 5 bases at V and 6 bases at J, leaving 8 bases unmatched. CDR3 DNA sequence: TGTGCCAGCAGCCTCATAGCGGGGGGGATATCCGGGGAGCTGTTTTTT. Amino acids: CASSLIAGGISGELFF.

The chain is built from TRBV5-6 and TRBJ2-3; the match to TRBD1 covers 8 bases. Trimming at V came to 5 bases and at J to 7 bases, leaving 15 bases not matched to a gene. Germline V lookup: CDR1 SGHDT, CDR2 YYEEEE. This CDR3 contains 16 residues. The CDR3 nucleotides are TGTGCCAGCAGACCCACCGGGACAGGCGCGACGAATACGCAGTATTTT. Translated, it gives CASRPTGTGATNTQYF.

This rearrangement joins TRBV9 to TRBJ1-2; D unclear. The germline gives CDR1 SGDLS, CDR2 YYNGEE. This CDR3 comprises 14 residues. V was trimmed by 0 bases and J by 1 base, leaving 7 bases between them. CDR3 sequence reads: CASSVEGNNYGYTF. The CDR3 region has the DNA TGTGCCAGCAGCGTAGAGGGCAATAACTATGGCTACACCTTC.

This chain joins TRBV6-1 and TRBJ1-1, with TRBD1 identical over 7 bases. The CDR3 contains 14 residues. Germline values: CDR1 MNHNS, CDR2 SASEGT. Unmatched junction bases numbered 9, after V lost 7 bases and J lost 4 bases. CDR3: CASKLTGQVTEAFF. In nucleotides, the CDR3 is TGTGCCAGCAAACTGACAGGGCAGGTCACTGAAGCTTTCTTT.

The rearrangement links TRBV6-1 to TRBJ2-1, with 10 nucleotides matching TRBD2. The CDR3 length is 15 residues. J gave up 5 bases and V 7 bases, and 8 bases lay outside the gene matches. The germline V gene encodes CDR1 MNHNS and CDR2 SASEGT. This chain's CDR3 is CASIRRTSGDNEQFF. DNA of the CDR3: TGTGCCAGCATCCGGCGGACTAGCGGAGACAATGAGCAGTTCTTC.

The chain recombines TRBV7-2 with TRBJ2-3, with D uncertain. CDR3 length: 15 residues. Trimming pared 2 bases from V and 0 bases from J, leaving 9 bases between. The germline CDR1 and CDR2 sequences are SGHTA and FQGNSA. CDR3 coding DNA: TGTGCCAGCAGCTTAATGGGCGCCAGCACAGATACGCAGTATTTT. Its translation is CASSLMGASTDTQYF. Based on the CDR3 plus reference TRBV7-2 and TRBJ2-3, the full variable domain is GAGVSQSPSNKVTEKGKDVELRCDPISGHTALYWYRQSLGQGLEFLIYFQGNSAPDKSGLPSDRFSAERTGGSVSTLTIQRTQQEDSAVYLCASSLMGASTDTQYFGPGTRLTVL.

The chain uses TRBV11-2 and TRBJ2-7; the D gene is possibly TRBD1 (6 bases). Trimming shortened V by 3 bases and J by 3 bases, and 18 bases separated the two germline ends. This CDR3 is built from 16 residues. CDR1 is SGHAT and CDR2 is FQNNGV in the germline V gene. Here the CDR3 reads CASSFDQGLGGYEQYF. The CDR3 region has the DNA TGTGCCAGCAGCTTCGACCAGGGGCTAGGAGGCTACGAGCAGTACTTC.

The CDR3 loop is CAITSGRNATQYF. CDR3 DNA sequence: TGTGCCATCACTAGCGGGAGAAATGCGACCCAGTACTTC. This sequence joins TRBV10-3 and TRBJ2-5; 10 nucleotides match TRBD2. Germline CDR1 ENHRY, CDR2 SYGVKD. The CDR3 extends over 13 amino acids. V gave up 7 bases and J gave up 7 bases; unmatched junction bases: 6.

This clone turned up a few times. The chain carries TRBV7-9 and TRBJ2-5, with no clear D. V was clipped by 1 base and J by 5 bases, with 2 bases between them. The CDR3 has 11 amino acids. Germline V gives CDR1 SEHNR, CDR2 FQNEAQ (reference sequence). For the CDR3, the DNA is TGTGCCAGCAGCTTAGTTGAGACCCAGTACTTC. Residues: CASSLVETQYF. The variable domain in full, with the rest retrieved from reference TRBV7-9 and TRBJ2-5, is DTGVSQNPRHKITKRGQNVTFRCDPISEHNRLYWYRQTLGQGPEFLTYFQNEAQLEKSRLLSDRFSAERPKGSFSTLEIQRTEQGDSAMYLCASSLVETQYFGPGTRLLVL.

The chain joins TRBV28 to TRBJ1-2; D may be TRBD1 (5 bases). The CDR3 length is 13 residues. Germline V CDR1 and CDR2: MDHEN, SYDVKM. V was pared by 5 bases and J by 2 bases, with 9 bases between. The CDR3 sequence: CASSMDTNYGYTF. The CDR3, as DNA: TGTGCCAGCAGTATGGACACCAACTATGGCTACACCTTC.

This clone was recorded once. Written as DNA, the CDR3 is TGTGCCAGCAGCCCCAGGGGTGTGAACACTGAAGCTTTCTTT. Translated: CASSPRGVNTEAFF. This chain connects TRBV4-2 to TRBJ1-1, with D perhaps TRBD1 (6 bases). Germline CDR1 LGHNA, CDR2 YNFKEQ. The V and J ends lost 4 bases and 0 bases respectively, with 9 bases between them. The CDR3 is made up of 14 amino acids.

The rearrangement uses TRBV6-1 and TRBJ2-7; D might be TRBD2 (5 bases). V gave up 3 bases and J gave up 2 bases, with 8 bases separating them. The CDR3 has 13 residues. Germline V gives CDR1 MNHNS, CDR2 SASEGT. The CDR3: CASSDGIPYEQYF. The CDR3 DNA follows: TGTGCCAGCAGTGACGGGATACCCTACGAGCAGTACTTC.

The chain uses TRBV4-1 and TRBJ2-7; 11 bases are a match to TRBD2. Trimming took 0 bases from V and 2 from J; bases not matched to a gene: 6. The CDR3 runs 17 residues. Germline V gives CDR1 MGHRA, CDR2 YSYEKL. The CDR3 sequence: CASSQDRLAGIPYEQYF. The CDR3 DNA reads TGCGCCAGCAGCCAAGACCGACTAGCGGGAATTCCCTACGAGCAGTACTTC.

The J gene is TRBJ1-6, the V gene TRBV7-2; D is ambiguous. The V end lost 5 bases, the J end lost 13 bases, and 12 bases lay between the germline ends. The CDR3 runs 12 residues. Germline CDR1 and CDR2: SGHTA and FQGNSA. CDR3 sequence reads: CASSLDLAPLHF. DNA of the CDR3: TGTGCCAGCAGCCTGGACTTGGCGCCCCTCCACTTT. Full variable domain (remainder filled in from reference TRBV7-2 and TRBJ1-6): GAGVSQSPSNKVTEKGKDVELRCDPISGHTALYWYRQSLGQGLEFLIYFQGNSAPDKSGLPSDRFSAERTGGSVSTLTIQRTQQEDSAVYLCASSLDLAPLHFGNGTRLTVT.

The rearrangement links TRBV28 to TRBJ1-6; weak D call: TRBD1 (6 bases). Germline V lookup: CDR1 MDHEN, CDR2 SYDVKM. This CDR3 has 14 amino acids. V was cut by 6 bases and J by 6 bases, with 12 bases left in between. This CDR3 is CASRYGTFNSPLHF. CDR3 DNA sequence: TGTGCCAGCAGATACGGGACATTTAATTCACCCCTCCACTTT.

The rearrangement joins TRBV5-4 to TRBJ2-1; D might be TRBD1 (5 bases). Germline values: CDR1 SGHNT, CDR2 YYREEE (reference sequence). Trimming removed 4 bases at V and 4 bases at J, with 9 bases between. The CDR3 spans 13 residues. The CDR3 sequence: CASSLDSYNEQFF. CDR3 nucleotides: TGTGCCAGCAGCCTCGACAGTTACAATGAGCAGTTCTTC. The whole variable domain, remainder taken from reference TRBV5-4 and TRBJ2-1, is ETGVTQSPTHLIKTRGQQVTLRCSSQSGHNTVSWYQQALGQGPQFIFQYYREEENGRGNFPPRFSGLQFPNYSSELNVNALELDDSALYLCASSLDSYNEQFFGPGTRLTVL.

The genes are TRBV27 and TRBJ1-3, with 10 nucleotides matching TRBD1. Germline-derived CDR1 and CDR2 are MNHEY and SMNVEV (reference sequence). CDR3 length: 13 amino acids. V gave up 7 bases and J gave up 8 bases; unmatched junction bases: 5. DNA for the CDR3: TGTGCCAGCAAGAGGACAGGGGGACACACCATATATTTT. This sequence encodes CASKRTGGHTIYF.

This sequence joins TRBV6-1 and TRBJ1-5; 10 bases are a match to TRBD1. The J segment lost 0 bases and the V segment lost 2 bases, leaving 4 bases of the junction unmatched. CDR1 is MNHNS, CDR2 SASEGT, per germline. This CDR3 is built from 17 residues. CDR3 region: CASSERDRGTSNQPQHF. The CDR3 DNA reads as TGTGCCAGCAGTGAACGGGACAGGGGCACTAGCAATCAGCCCCAGCATTTT.

The chain employs TRBV7-8 and TRBJ2-1, with TRBD2 matching 12 bases. Germline V gene sequence: CDR1 SGHVS, CDR2 FQNEAQ. The CDR3 is made up of 17 amino acids. The V gene end was trimmed by 5 bases and the J gene end by 8 bases; junction bases not matched to a gene: 13. The CDR3 DNA reads TGTGCCAGCAGCCCCCCAAGGCCTAGCGGGGGGGCCTATGAGCAGTTCTTC. Translation: CASSPPRPSGGAYEQFF.

V and J are TRBV6-5 and TRBJ1-2; D gene ambiguous. The CDR3 spans 13 residues. The V end was cut by 4 bases, the J end by 8 bases, with 14 bases between. Germline V gene sequence: CDR1 MNHEY, CDR2 SVGAGI. CDR3 coding DNA: TGTGCCAGCAGTTCCGCCCTACTGAGGGGCTACACCTTC. Amino acids: CASSSALLRGYTF.

DNA for the CDR3: TGCGCCAGCAGCCAAGTGAACGCGAACACCGGGGAGCTGTTTTTT. Amino acids: CASSQVNANTGELFF. The rearrangement uses TRBV4-3 and TRBJ2-2; D call uncertain. CDR3 length equals 15 residues. V was pared by 1 base and J by 0 bases, with 6 bases between. CDR1 is LGHNA and CDR2 is YSLEER in the germline V gene.